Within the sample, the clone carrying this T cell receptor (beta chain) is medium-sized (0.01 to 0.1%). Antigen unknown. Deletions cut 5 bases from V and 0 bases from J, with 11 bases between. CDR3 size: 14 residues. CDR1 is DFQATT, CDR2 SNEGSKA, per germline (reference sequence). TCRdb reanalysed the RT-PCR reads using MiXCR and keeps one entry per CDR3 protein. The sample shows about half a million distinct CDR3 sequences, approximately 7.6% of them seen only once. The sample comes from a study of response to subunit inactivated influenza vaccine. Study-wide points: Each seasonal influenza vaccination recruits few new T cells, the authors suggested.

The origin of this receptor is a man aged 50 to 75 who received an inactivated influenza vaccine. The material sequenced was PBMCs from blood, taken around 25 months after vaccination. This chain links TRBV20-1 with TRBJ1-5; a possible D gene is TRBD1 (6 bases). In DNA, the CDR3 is TGCAGTGCTGAGACAGGTTATAGCAATCAGCCCCAGCATTTT. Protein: CSAETGYSNQPQHF.